This is a list of T cell receptor beta chains from one sample in a study of CD8 T cells in Susac syndrome. TCRdb independently ran MiXCR on the immunoSEQ multiplex PCR reads; one entry per CDR3 protein. Of about 130,000 distinct CDR3 sequences listed, around 93% are singletons. The sequencing input was CD8+ T cells from PBMCs. These receptors all come from a human donor with Susac syndrome. CDR3s include the opening cysteine and the closing phenylalanine or tryptophan. Each record gives: V gene, J gene, D gene, CDR3 protein. A D gene is named only where the DNA matches it firmly.

>TRBV27|TRBJ2-1|NA
CASSPLTSGNEQFF
>TRBV18|TRBJ2-5|NA
CASSPPGETQYF
>TRBV7-9|TRBJ2-5|NA
CASSMPLPGETQYF
>TRBV20-1|TRBJ2-7|NA
CSALVNLYEQYF
>TRBV28|TRBJ2-7|NA
CASSPMEGLHEQYF
>TRBV29-1|TRBJ1-1|TRBD1
CSVEPGQGTEAFF
>TRBV6-5|TRBJ2-2|TRBD2
CASSGLETGELFF
>TRBV12-3/TRBV12-4|TRBJ2-7|TRBD2
CASSSGLAGVEQYF
>TRBV5-1|TRBJ1-1|TRBD1
CASSRTGTGGEGTEAFF
>TRBV4-1|TRBJ2-7|TRBD2
CASSQYAGATYEQYF
>TRBV7-4|TRBJ2-2|TRBD1
CASSSRLEQGVTGELFF
>TRBV7-3|TRBJ2-3|TRBD2
CASSLTLASGTQADTQYF
>TRBV27|TRBJ2-1|NA
CASSLTGYNEQFF
>TRBV30|TRBJ1-2|NA
CAWRSRAVGYGYTF
>TRBV9|TRBJ2-5|NA
CASSVAGVETQYF
>TRBV20-1|TRBJ1-2|TRBD1
CSARTGQVYGYTF
>TRBV10-2|TRBJ1-5|NA
CASSESVGHQPQHF
>TRBV27|TRBJ1-2|TRBD1
CASSLSPGQGANYGYTF
>TRBV7-9|TRBJ2-1|NA
CASSLDPYSYNEQFF
>TRBV28|TRBJ1-1|NA
CASSFGASGNTEAFF
>TRBV28|TRBJ2-1|NA
CASSGRPTGNEQFF
>TRBV5-4|TRBJ2-7|TRBD2
CASSVGLAVSEQYF
>TRBV2|TRBJ2-6|NA
CASTNFEGSGANVLTF
>TRBV9|TRBJ2-1|NA
CASSVDLYNEQFF
>TRBV29-1|TRBJ2-3|TRBD2
CSVEFAGGLPDTQYF
>TRBV29-1|TRBJ2-5|TRBD1
CSVEDFETGRETQYF